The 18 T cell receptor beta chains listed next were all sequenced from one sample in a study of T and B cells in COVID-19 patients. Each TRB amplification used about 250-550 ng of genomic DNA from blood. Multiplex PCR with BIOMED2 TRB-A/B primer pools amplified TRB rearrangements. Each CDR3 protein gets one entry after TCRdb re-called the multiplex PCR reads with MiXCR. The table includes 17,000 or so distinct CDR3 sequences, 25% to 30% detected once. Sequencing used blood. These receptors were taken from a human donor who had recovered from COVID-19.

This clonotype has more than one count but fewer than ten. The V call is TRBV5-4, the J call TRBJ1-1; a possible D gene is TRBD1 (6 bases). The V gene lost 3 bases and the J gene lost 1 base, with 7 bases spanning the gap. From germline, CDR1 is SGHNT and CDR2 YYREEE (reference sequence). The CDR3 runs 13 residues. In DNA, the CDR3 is TGTGCCAGCAGCTCGGGACAGAACACTGAAGCTTTCTTT. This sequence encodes CASSSGQNTEAFF. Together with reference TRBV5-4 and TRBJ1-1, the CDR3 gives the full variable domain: ETGVTQSPTHLIKTRGQQVTLRCSSQSGHNTVSWYQQALGQGPQFIFQYYREEENGRGNFPPRFSGLQFPNYSSELNVNALELDDSALYLCASSSGQNTEAFFGQGTRLTVV.

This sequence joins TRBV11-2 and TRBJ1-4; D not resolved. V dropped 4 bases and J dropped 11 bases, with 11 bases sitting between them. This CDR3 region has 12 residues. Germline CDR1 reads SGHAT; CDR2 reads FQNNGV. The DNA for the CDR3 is TGTGCCAGCAGCTCCTTTACGGGGAAACTGTTTTTT. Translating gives CASSSFTGKLFF.

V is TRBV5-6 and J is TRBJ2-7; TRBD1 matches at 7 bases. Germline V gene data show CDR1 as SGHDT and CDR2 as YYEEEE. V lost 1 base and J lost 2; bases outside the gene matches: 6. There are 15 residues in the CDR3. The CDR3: CASSLSGTATYEQYF. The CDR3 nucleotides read TGTGCCAGCAGCTTGTCCGGGACAGCTACCTACGAGCAGTACTTC.

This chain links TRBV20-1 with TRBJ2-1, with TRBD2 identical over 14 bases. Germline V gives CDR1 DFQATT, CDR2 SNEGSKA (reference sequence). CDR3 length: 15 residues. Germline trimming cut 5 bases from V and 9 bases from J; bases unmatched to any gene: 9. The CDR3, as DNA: TGCAGTGCTCTAAAACCCGGACTAGCGGGAGGTGAGCAGTTCTTC. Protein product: CSALKPGLAGGEQFF.

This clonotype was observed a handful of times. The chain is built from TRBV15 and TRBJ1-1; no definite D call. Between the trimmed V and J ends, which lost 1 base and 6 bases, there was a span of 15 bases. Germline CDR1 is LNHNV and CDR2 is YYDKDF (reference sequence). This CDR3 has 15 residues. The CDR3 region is CATSRGTGRPSEAFF. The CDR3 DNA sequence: TGTGCCACCAGCAGAGGGACCGGGCGGCCATCTGAAGCTTTCTTT.

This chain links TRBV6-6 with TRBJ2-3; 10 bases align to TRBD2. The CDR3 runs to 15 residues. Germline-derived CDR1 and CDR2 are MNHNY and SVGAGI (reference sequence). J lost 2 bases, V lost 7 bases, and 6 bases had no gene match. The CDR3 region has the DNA TGTGCCAGCAAACTAGCGGGGACCTACACAGATACGCAGTATTTT. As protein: CASKLAGTYTDTQYF.

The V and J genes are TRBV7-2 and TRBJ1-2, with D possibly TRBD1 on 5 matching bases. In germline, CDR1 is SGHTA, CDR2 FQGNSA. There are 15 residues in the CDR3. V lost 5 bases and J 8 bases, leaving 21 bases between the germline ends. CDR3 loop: CASSPYIGGAEGYTF. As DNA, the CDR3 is TGTGCCAGCAGCCCATATATCGGAGGGGCGGAAGGCTACACCTTC.

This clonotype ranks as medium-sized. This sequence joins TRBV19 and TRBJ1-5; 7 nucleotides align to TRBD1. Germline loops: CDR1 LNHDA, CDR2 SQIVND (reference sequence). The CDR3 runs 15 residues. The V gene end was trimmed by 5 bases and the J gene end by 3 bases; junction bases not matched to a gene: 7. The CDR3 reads CASSRRDSYNQPQHF. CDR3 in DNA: TGTGCCAGTAGTCGCCGGGACAGCTACAATCAGCCCCAGCATTTT.

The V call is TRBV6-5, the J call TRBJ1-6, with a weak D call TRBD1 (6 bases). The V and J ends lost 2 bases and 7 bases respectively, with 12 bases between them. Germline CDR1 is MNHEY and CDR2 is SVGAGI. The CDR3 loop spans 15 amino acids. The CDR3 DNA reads TGTGCCAGCAGTTACAAGACAGGTCCAAATTCACCCCTCCACTTT. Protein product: CASSYKTGPNSPLHF.

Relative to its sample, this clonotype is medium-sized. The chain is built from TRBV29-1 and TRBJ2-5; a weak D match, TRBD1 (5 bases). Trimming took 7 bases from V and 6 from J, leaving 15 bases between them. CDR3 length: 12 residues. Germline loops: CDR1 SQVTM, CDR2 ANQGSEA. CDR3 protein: CSAQGTIQTQYF. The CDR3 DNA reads TGCAGCGCCCAGGGTACGATACAGACCCAGTACTTC.

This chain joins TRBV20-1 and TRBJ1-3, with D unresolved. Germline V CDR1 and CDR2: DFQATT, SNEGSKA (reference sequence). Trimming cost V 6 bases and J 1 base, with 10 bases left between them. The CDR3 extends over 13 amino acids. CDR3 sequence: CSAMGGSGNTIYF. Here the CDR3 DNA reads TGCAGTGCGATGGGAGGATCTGGAAACACCATATATTTT.

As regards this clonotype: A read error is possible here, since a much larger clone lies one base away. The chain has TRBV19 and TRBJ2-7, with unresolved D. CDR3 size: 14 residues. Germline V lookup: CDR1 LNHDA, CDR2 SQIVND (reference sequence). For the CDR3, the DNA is TGTGCCAGTAATATAGACGGGTATTCCTACGAGCAGTACTTC. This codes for CASNIDGYSYEQYF. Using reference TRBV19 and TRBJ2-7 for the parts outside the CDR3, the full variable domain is DGGITQSPKYLFRKEGQNVTLSCEQNLNHDAMYWYRQDPGQGLRLIYYSQIVNDFQKGDIAEGYSVSREKKESFPLTVTSAQKNPTAFYLCASNIDGYSYEQYFGPGTRLTVT.

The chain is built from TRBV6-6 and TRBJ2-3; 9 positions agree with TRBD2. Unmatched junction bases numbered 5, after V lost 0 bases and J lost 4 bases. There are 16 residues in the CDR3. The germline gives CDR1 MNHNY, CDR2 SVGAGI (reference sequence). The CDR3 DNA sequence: TGTGCCAGCAGTTACTCGCGGGAGGGCCTCCCAGATACGCAGTATTTT. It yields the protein CASSYSREGLPDTQYF.

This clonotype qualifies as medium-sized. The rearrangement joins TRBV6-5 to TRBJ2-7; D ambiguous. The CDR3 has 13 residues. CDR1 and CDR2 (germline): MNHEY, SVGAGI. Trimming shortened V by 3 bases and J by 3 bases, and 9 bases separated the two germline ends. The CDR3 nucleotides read TGTGCCAGCAGTTATCGAAGAGACTACGAGCAGTACTTC. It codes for CASSYRRDYEQYF.

For the CDR3, the DNA is TGTGCCAGCGAAGCAGATACGCAGTATTTT. Its protein product is CASEADTQYF. The V call is TRBV7-9, the J call TRBJ2-3; no clear D gene. The germline V and J ends were trimmed by 8 bases and 4 bases, with 4 bases remaining between them. The germline V gene encodes CDR1 SEHNR and CDR2 FQNEAQ (reference sequence). The CDR3 length is 10 residues.

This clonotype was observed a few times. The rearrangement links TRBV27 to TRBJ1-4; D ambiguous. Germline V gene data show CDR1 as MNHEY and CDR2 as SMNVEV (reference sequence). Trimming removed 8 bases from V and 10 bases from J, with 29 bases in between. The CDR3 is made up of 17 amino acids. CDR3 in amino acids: CASSRTITGPMMGKLFF. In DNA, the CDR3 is TGTGCCAGCTCGAGAACCATCACCGGGCCAATGATGGGAAAACTGTTTTTT.

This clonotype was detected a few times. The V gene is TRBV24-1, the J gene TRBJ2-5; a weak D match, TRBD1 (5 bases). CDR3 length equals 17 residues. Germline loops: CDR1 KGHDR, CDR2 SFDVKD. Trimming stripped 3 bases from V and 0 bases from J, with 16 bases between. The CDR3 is CATSDPLTASHQETQYF. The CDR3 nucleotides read TGTGCCACCAGTGATCCTTTGACAGCATCTCACCAAGAGACCCAGTACTTC.

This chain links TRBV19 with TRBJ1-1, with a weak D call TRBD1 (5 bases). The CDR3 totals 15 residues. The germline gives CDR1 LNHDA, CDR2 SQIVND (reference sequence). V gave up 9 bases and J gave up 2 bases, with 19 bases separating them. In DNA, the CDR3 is TGTGCCAGCAAAAGGTCGGGGCAGGGTAACACTGAAGCTTTCTTT. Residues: CASKRSGQGNTEAFF.